A selection of T cell receptor beta chains follows, all from one sample in a study of blood T cells in healthy people across ages. TCRdb reprocessed the 5' RACE reads with MiXCR, giving one entry per CDR3 protein. This table holds hundreds of thousands of distinct CDR3 sequences, 40% to 55% found once. Material: blood. The receptors were sampled from a man at least 80 years old in good health. Each CDR3 is given with its conserved first and last residue. A D gene is named only where the DNA matches it firmly. Some rows have no size entry. The others give once, few or many, or a class for an expanded clone.

v_call	d_call	j_call	clone_size	cdr3_aa	cdr3_nt
TRBV29-1	TRBD1	TRBJ2-5	.	CSVPWTGETQYF	TGCAGCGTCCCTTGGACAGGGGAGACCCAGTACTTC
TRBV20-1	TRBD2	TRBJ2-1	.	CSASNHGTSGGPPYNEQFF	TGCAGTGCTAGCAACCATGGGACTAGCGGGGGGCCACCCTACAATGAGCAGTTCTTC
TRBV29-1	.	TRBJ2-5	.	CSVEDETPAETQYF	TGCAGCGTTGAAGATGAGACCCCCGCGGAGACCCAGTACTTC
TRBV25-1	.	TRBJ1-5	.	CASSPQGFQPQHF	TGTGCCAGCAGTCCTCAGGGGTTCCAACCCCAGCATTTT
TRBV5-1	TRBD1	TRBJ2-7	.	CASSLEQGARSYEQYF	TGCGCCAGCAGCTTGGAACAGGGGGCACGCTCCTACGAGCAGTACTTC
TRBV13	TRBD2	TRBJ2-5	few	CASSTTSGGAKETQYF	TGTGCCAGCAGCACTACTAGCGGGGGGGCTAAAGAGACCCAGTACTTC
TRBV10-3	.	TRBJ2-2	.	CAIGGTGSGELFF	TGTGCCATCGGTGGTACAGGGTCCGGGGAGCTGTTTTTT
TRBV5-1	.	TRBJ2-1	few	CASSPKTGRGWDEQFF	TGCGCCAGCAGCCCTAAGACAGGGAGGGGTTGGGATGAGCAGTTCTTC
TRBV11-2	.	TRBJ2-3	.	CASSSGSATQYF	TGTGCCAGCAGCTCCGGATCTGCTACGCAGTATTTT
TRBV4-3	.	TRBJ1-5	few	CASSQDLGPLQPQHF	TGCGCCAGCAGCCAAGATCTAGGGCCCTTACAGCCCCAGCATTTT
TRBV12-3/TRBV12-4	TRBD1	TRBJ2-1	few	CASSSRDRANEQFF	TGTGCCAGCAGTAGCCGGGACAGGGCTAATGAGCAGTTCTTC
TRBV7-3	TRBD2	TRBJ2-1	.	CASAGGPAYNEQFF	TGTGCCAGTGCGGGAGGGCCGGCGTACAATGAGCAGTTCTTC
TRBV4-1	.	TRBJ1-2	.	CASSQGLLTYGYTF	TGCGCCAGCAGCCAAGGGTTACTAACCTATGGCTACACCTTC
TRBV29-1	.	TRBJ2-3	.	CSVEDPRGVDTQYF	TGCAGCGTTGAAGACCCCCGGGGCGTAGATACGCAGTATTTT
TRBV28	TRBD1	TRBJ2-3	.	CASSRAPLDRARPDTQYF	TGTGCCAGCAGCCGCGCCCCCTTGGACAGGGCCCGCCCTGATACGCAGTATTTT
TRBV20-1	.	TRBJ2-3	many	CSARDPGTRTDTQYF	TGCAGTGCTAGAGATCCTGGGACCCGCACAGATACGCAGTATTTT
TRBV12-3/TRBV12-4	.	TRBJ1-2	.	CASSFLGRAGYTF	TGTGCCAGCAGTTTTCTGGGGAGGGCAGGCTACACCTTC
TRBV20-1	.	TRBJ2-5	.	CSASDAQGETQYF	TGCAGTGCCTCGGACGCCCAGGGGGAGACCCAGTACTTC
TRBV7-2	.	TRBJ2-7	few	CASSPPRSSFSRYEQYF	TGTGCCAGCAGCCCCCCGCGGTCTAGCTTTTCACGCTACGAGCAGTACTTC
TRBV11-2	TRBD2	TRBJ2-7	.	CASSPETSGKTYEQYF	TGTGCCAGCAGCCCCGAGACTAGCGGGAAAACCTACGAGCAGTACTTC
TRBV5-1	.	TRBJ2-7	.	CASSLGAADSYEQYF	TGCGCCAGCAGCTTGGGGGCAGCGGACTCCTACGAGCAGTACTTC
TRBV20-1	.	TRBJ2-3	.	CSYSRAGGPMGMYTQYF	TGCAGTTATAGCCGAGCGGGCGGCCCTATGGGGATGTATACGCAGTATTTT
TRBV7-2	TRBD2	TRBJ2-1	few	CASSLVQREYDEQFF	TGTGCCAGCAGCTTAGTGCAGCGGGAGTACGATGAGCAGTTCTTC
TRBV20-1	TRBD2	TRBJ2-3	.	CSARDPGLAGGQGTDTQYF	TGCAGTGCTAGAGATCCGGGACTAGCGGGGGGGCAAGGTACAGATACGCAGTATTTT
TRBV10-3	.	TRBJ2-1	.	CAISESLARVSNEQFF	TGTGCCATCAGTGAGTCGCTAGCGAGGGTTTCCAATGAGCAGTTCTTC
TRBV6-5	TRBD2	TRBJ2-1	.	CASSYATSGRGGAYNEQFF	TGTGCCAGCAGTTACGCGACTAGCGGGAGAGGGGGCGCCTACAATGAGCAGTTCTTC
TRBV27	.	TRBJ1-2	few	CASKTGRSNYGYTF	TGTGCCAGCAAGACGGGACGGTCAAACTATGGCTACACCTTC
TRBV20-1	.	TRBJ1-5	.	CSAITGSSNQPQHF	TGCAGTGCCATAACAGGTAGCAGCAATCAGCCCCAGCATTTT
TRBV12-5	.	TRBJ2-5	.	CASGLPGSETQYF	TGTGCTAGTGGTTTGCCAGGGTCGGAGACCCAGTACTTC
TRBV5-1	TRBD2	TRBJ2-3	many	CASSPGLAGRTDTQYF	TGCGCCAGCAGCCCAGGACTAGCGGGACGGACAGATACGCAGTATTTT
TRBV28	.	TRBJ2-1	few	CASTRGTSSYNEQFF	TGTGCCAGCACCCGGGGGACGAGCTCCTACAATGAGCAGTTCTTC
TRBV4-3	.	TRBJ1-1	.	CASSQERMYTEAFF	TGCGCCAGCAGCCAAGAGCGGATGTACACTGAAGCTTTCTTT
TRBV6-2/TRBV6-3	TRBD2	TRBJ2-7	.	CASSYPSGRVTYEQYF	TGTGCCAGCAGTTACCCGAGCGGGAGGGTTACCTACGAGCAGTACTTC